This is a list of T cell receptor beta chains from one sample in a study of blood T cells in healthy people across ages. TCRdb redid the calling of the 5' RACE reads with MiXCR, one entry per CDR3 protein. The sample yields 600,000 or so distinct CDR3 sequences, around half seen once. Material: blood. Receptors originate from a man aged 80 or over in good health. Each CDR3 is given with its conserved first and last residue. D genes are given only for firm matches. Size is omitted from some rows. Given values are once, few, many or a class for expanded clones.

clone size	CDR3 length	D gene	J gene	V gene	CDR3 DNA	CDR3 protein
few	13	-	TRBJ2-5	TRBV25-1	TGTGCCAGCAGTGAACCGGGGGTTGAGACTCAGTACTTC	CASSEPGVETQYF
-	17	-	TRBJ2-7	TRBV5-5	TGTGCCAGCAGCTTGGTGGGGGCGGTATCCGGTATCTACGAGCAGTACTTC	CASSLVGAVSGIYEQYF
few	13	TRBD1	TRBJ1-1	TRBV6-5	TGTGCCAGCAGTTATGGAACAGGGGGTTCGGCTTTCTTT	CASSYGTGGSAFF
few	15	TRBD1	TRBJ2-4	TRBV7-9	TGTGCCAGCAGCACCGACAGGGGACCCAAAAACATTCAGTACTTC	CASSTDRGPKNIQYF
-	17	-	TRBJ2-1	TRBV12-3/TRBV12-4	TGTGCCAGCCAACCTCGAGTGCAGCGGCCCTCCTACAATGAGCAGTTCTTC	CASQPRVQRPSYNEQFF
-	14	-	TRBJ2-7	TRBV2	TGTGCCAGCAGGGGTTTCGCGGGTGGGTACGAGCAGTACTTC	CASRGFAGGYEQYF
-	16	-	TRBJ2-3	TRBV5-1	TGCGCCAGCAGCTTGGGGGCGGACATTTTCACAGATACGCAGTATTTT	CASSLGADIFTDTQYF
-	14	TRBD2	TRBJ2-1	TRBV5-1	TGCGCCAGCATGCTAGCGGGAGGTTACAATGAGCAGTTCTTC	CASMLAGGYNEQFF
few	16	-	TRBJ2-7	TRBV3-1	TGTGCCAGCAGCCAAGATCGGTGGCAGGCTGCCGACGAGCAGTACTTC	CASSQDRWQAADEQYF
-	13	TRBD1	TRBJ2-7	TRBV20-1	TGCAGTGCTAGAGGGGGGACAGCCTACGAGCAGTACTTC	CSARGGTAYEQYF
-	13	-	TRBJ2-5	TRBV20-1	TGCAGTGCTAGTTCGGCCGGGCAAGAGACCCAGTACTTC	CSASSAGQETQYF
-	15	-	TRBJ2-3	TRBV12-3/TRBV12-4	TGTGCCAGCAGCTTGGTCGCCGGACTCCGGGTCGAGCAGTATTTT	CASSLVAGLRVEQYF
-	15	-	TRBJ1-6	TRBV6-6	TGTGCCAGCAGTCCACGGCCAGGGGATAATTCACCCCTCCACTTT	CASSPRPGDNSPLHF
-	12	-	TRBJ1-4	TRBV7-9	TGTGCCAGCGGGAGGATTAATGAAAAACTGTTTTTT	CASGRINEKLFF
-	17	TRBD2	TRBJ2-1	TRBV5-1	TGCGCCAGCAGCTCGGGACTAGCGGTCTACTCCTACAATGAGCAGTTCTTC	CASSSGLAVYSYNEQFF
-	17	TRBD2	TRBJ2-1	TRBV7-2	TGTGCCAGCAGTCTAGACAGGGGACTAGCGGGGATCAATGAGCAGTTCTTC	CASSLDRGLAGINEQFF
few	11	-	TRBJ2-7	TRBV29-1	TGCAGCGTTGTGGGGGGCTACGAGCAGTACTTC	CSVVGGYEQYF
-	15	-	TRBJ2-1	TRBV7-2	TGTGCCAGCAGCCCCGGGGGAAATAGTTGGGATGAGCAGTTCTTC	CASSPGGNSWDEQFF
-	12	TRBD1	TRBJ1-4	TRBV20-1	TGCAGTGCTAGTGAACAGGGGGAAAAACTGTTTTTT	CSASEQGEKLFF
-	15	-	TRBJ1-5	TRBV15	TGTGCCACCAGCAGAGATGCTGGAAGGAACCAGCCCCAGCATTTT	CATSRDAGRNQPQHF
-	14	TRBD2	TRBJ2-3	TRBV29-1	TGCAGCGTGCAACTAGCGCCGAGCACAGATACGCAGTATTTT	CSVQLAPSTDTQYF
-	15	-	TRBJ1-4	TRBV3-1	TGTGCCAGCAGCCAAACCGGGGGGGTGGACGAAAAACTGTTTTTT	CASSQTGGVDEKLFF
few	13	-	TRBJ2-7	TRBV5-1	TGCGCCAGCAGCACAACGGGCGGATACGAGCAGTACTTC	CASSTTGGYEQYF
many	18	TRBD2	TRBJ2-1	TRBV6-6	TGTGCCAGCAGACGAGGACTAGCGGGGCAACCCGAGTACAATGAGCAGTTCTTC	CASRRGLAGQPEYNEQFF
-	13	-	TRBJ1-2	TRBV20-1	TGCAGTGCAAAATCGACAGACTCCTATGGCTACACCTTC	CSAKSTDSYGYTF
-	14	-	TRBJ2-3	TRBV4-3	TGCGCCAGCAGCCAAGATCTAAGTTCAGATACGCAGTATTTT	CASSQDLSSDTQYF
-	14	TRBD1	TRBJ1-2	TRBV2	TGTGCCAGCAGACCAGGGACAGCGGACTATGGCTACACCTTC	CASRPGTADYGYTF